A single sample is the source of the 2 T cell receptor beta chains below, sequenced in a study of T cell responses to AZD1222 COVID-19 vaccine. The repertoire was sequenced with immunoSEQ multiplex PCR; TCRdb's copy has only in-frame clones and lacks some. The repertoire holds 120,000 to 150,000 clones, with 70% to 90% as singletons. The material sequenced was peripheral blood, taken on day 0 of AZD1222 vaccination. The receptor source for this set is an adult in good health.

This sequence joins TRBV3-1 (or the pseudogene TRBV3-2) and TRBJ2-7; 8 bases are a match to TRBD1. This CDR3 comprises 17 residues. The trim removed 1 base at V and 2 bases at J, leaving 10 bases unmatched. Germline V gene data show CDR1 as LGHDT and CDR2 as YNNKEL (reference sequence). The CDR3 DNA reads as TGTGCCAGCAGCCAAGGGACAGGGAAAAGCCTAGCCTACGAGCAGTACTTC. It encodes CASSQGTGKSLAYEQYF.

In nucleotides, the CDR3 is TGTGCCAGCTCACCCTCTAGCCTGTCGGTGGATACGCAGTATTTT. Amino acids: CASSPSSLSVDTQYF. This sequence joins TRBV18 and TRBJ2-3; D is possibly TRBD2 (5 bases). Deletions cut 3 bases from V and 6 bases from J, with 16 bases between. Germline V gives CDR1 KGHSH, CDR2 LQKENI. This CDR3 comprises 15 residues.